The clone carrying this T cell receptor (beta chain) was seen only a few times. Antigen: not known. V lost 3 bases to trimming and J lost 5 bases, with 13 bases between them. CDR3 length: 14 residues. These data come from a study of T cells after yellow fever vaccination. 5'RACE template switching added a universal primer site and UMIs to TCR cDNA. Using its own MiXCR run on the 5' RACE reads, TCRdb lists one record per CDR3 protein. The sample has roughly 330,000 distinct CDR3 sequences; roughly 7% are singletons. The study's findings and limits: Booster sampling recovered most clones from primary vaccination (roughly 97% CD4, 80% to 90% CD8).

The J gene is TRBJ1-1, the V gene TRBV12-3 or TRBV12-4, with D possibly TRBD1 on 5 matching bases. The receptor comes from a man aged 18 to 29 who received the YFV17D yellow fever vaccine. Sample: PBMCs, taken around 45 days after the first yellow fever vaccination. The CDR3 coding sequence is TGTGCCAGCAGTTTGTTCGGGGGAAGGACTGAAGCTTTCTTT. It translates to CASSLFGGRTEAFF.